Included here is one TCR beta chain sequence, with context. Its antigen remains unknown. Documented treatment: 15 to 20 received Ad26.COV2.S at low or high dose, single or two shots; about 5 received placebo; per-sample allocation not given. Sampling was performed 63 days after the first vaccine or placebo injection. Its platform was an Ad26 vector, and its expressed antigen was Wuhan-strain SARS-CoV-2 spike. The data were taken from a study of Ad26.COV2.S vaccination and SARS-CoV-2 variants. Study-wide results and limits: Total T cell responses may have been underestimated by the TCR breadth and depth analyses. Placebo recipients and vaccine recipients were similar in non-spike TCR breadth.

The method was immunoSEQ multiplex PCR; TCRdb's version includes in-frame clones alone and lacks a portion of them. The table includes approximately 420,000 clones, approximately 90% detected once. The CDR3 spans 13 residues. Germline assignment: CDR1 LNHNV and CDR2 YYDKDF (reference sequence). V dropped 1 base and J dropped 7 bases, with 10 bases sitting between them. This sequence was found in a person between 18 and 59 years old who received the Ad26.COV2.S COVID-19 vaccine or a placebo. The V call is TRBV15, the J call TRBJ1-1; D remains ambiguous. The source material was peripheral blood, sampled in a trial of Ad26.COV2.S vaccine versus placebo. The CDR3 sequence is CATSRGHAVEAFF. In nucleotides, the CDR3 is TGTGCCACCAGCAGAGGACACGCCGTTGAAGCTTTCTTT. Based on the CDR3 plus reference TRBV15 and TRBJ1-1, the full variable domain is DAMVIQNPRYQVTQFGKPVTLSCSQTLNHNVMYWYQQKSSQAPKLLFHYYDKDFNNEADTPDNFQSRRPNTSFCFLDIRSPGLGDTAMYLCATSRGHAVEAFFGQGTRLTVV.